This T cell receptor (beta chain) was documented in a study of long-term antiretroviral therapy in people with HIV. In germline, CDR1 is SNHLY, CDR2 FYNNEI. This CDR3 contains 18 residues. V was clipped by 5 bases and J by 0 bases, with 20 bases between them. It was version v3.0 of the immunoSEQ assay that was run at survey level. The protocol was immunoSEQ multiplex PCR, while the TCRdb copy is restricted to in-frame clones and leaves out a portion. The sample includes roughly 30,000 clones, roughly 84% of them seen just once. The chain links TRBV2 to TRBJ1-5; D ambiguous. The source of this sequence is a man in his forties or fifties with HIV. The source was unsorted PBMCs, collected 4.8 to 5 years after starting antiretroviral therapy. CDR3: CASSRNINRGYSNQPQHF. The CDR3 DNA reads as TGTGCCAGCAGTCGGAACATAAATCGAGGGTATAGCAATCAGCCCCAGCATTTT.